The 30 T cell receptor beta chains below come from one sample, sequenced in a study of blood T cell repertoires in COVID-19. Only in-frame clones appear in the TCRdb table, and some are missing; sequencing was by immunoSEQ multiplex PCR. The sample shows under 170,000 clones, roughly nine tenths of them seen only once. Source material: peripheral blood. All receptors derive from a woman aged 55-69 years with active or convalescent COVID-19.

The V call is TRBV11-2, the J call TRBJ1-4; D possibly corresponds to TRBD1 (5 bases). This CDR3 region has 15 residues. Germline CDR1 SGHAT, CDR2 FQNNGV. The ends were cut back, 1 base at V and 8 bases at J, with 14 bases in the middle. Written as DNA, the CDR3 is TGTGCCAGCAGCTTAGTTGGGGGGACGAACGAAAAACTGTTTTTT. It yields the protein CASSLVGGTNEKLFF.

The chain combines TRBV3-1 (or the pseudogene TRBV3-2) with TRBJ2-7, with 11 bases aligning to TRBD1. The germline CDR1 and CDR2 sequences are LGHDT and YNNKEL (reference sequence). J was trimmed by 2 bases and V by 4 bases; bases with no gene match: 4. The CDR3 length is 15 residues. Written as DNA, the CDR3 is TGTGCCAGCAGCCCCGGGACAGGGGGAACCTACGAGCAGTACTTC. Residues: CASSPGTGGTYEQYF.

The chain carries TRBV9 and TRBJ2-5; D might be TRBD2 (5 bases). Per the germline V gene, CDR1 is SGDLS and CDR2 is YYNGEE. V shed 0 bases and J shed 5 bases, with 11 bases lying between them. The CDR3 has 14 residues. CDR3 loop: CASSVGASTETQYF. The DNA for the CDR3 is TGTGCCAGCAGCGTAGGGGCTAGCACCGAGACCCAGTACTTC.

The chain recombines TRBV9 with TRBJ2-2; no clear D gene. Trimming took 3 bases from V and 4 from J, leaving 7 bases between them. This CDR3 is 13 amino acids long. Germline CDR1 SGDLS, CDR2 YYNGEE. The CDR3 DNA reads TGTGCCAGCAGCGCCACGAGCACCGGGGAGCTGTTTTTT. It codes for CASSATSTGELFF. The entire variable domain, with the rest obtained from reference TRBV9 and TRBJ2-2, is as follows: DSGVTQTPKHLITATGQRVTLRCSPRSGDLSVYWYQQSLDQGLQFLIQYYNGEERAKGNILERFSAQQFPDLHSELNLSSLELGDSALYFCASSATSTGELFFGEGSRLTVL.

The V and J genes are TRBV21-1 and TRBJ1-5; the D call of TRBD1 is as the table states it, not checked on the DNA. TRBV21-1 is labeled a pseudogene. There are 16 residues in the CDR3. The DNA of the CDR3 is TGTGCCAGCAGCACAAAGTATCAGGGGAGCGATCAGCCCCAGCATTTT. Its protein product is CASSTKYQGSDQPQHF.

This clone appeared a few times. This chain's CDR3 is CASRQTGLGYGYTF. The CDR3, as DNA: TGTGCCAGCAGGCAAACAGGGTTGGGCTATGGCTACACCTTC. The chain couples TRBV6-5 to TRBJ1-2; weak D call: TRBD1 (6 bases). The germline V gene encodes CDR1 MNHEY and CDR2 SVGAGI. The CDR3 spans 14 residues. The germline V and J ends were trimmed by 6 bases and 4 bases, with 15 bases remaining between them.

This clone was recorded only once. One junction end does not reproduce the germline sequence, and a read error may be involved. This chain joins TRBV7-7 and TRBJ1-3, with TRBD1 identical over 7 bases. The CDR3 is made up of 14 amino acids. CDR1 and CDR2 (germline): SSHAT, FNYEAQ (reference sequence). The CDR3 DNA is TGTGCTAGCAGCTTAGGGGGCCCTGGAAACACCATATATTTT. Protein: CASSLGGPGNTIYF.

The chain recombines TRBV18 with TRBJ1-5; the match to TRBD1 covers 9 bases. The CDR3 length is 15 residues. Looked up from germline, CDR1 is KGHSH and CDR2 is LQKENI. V gave up 2 bases and J gave up 6 bases; unmatched junction bases: 5. The CDR3 loop is CASSPGQGRGQPQHF. The CDR3 region has the DNA TGTGCCAGCTCACCAGGACAGGGGAGGGGTCAGCCCCAGCATTTT.

CDR3 DNA: TGTGCCATCAGTTCAGGGGGTCCGAACACTGAAGCTTTCTTT. It yields the protein CAISSGGPNTEAFF. The chain couples TRBV10-3 to TRBJ1-1, with TRBD1 matching over 7 bases. This CDR3 is built from 14 residues. Germline V gives CDR1 ENHRY, CDR2 SYGVKD. V lost 5 bases to trimming and J lost 1 base; unmatched junction nucleotides: 4.

The rearrangement uses TRBV30 and TRBJ1-5; D ambiguous. Germline V lookup: CDR1 GTSNPN, CDR2 SVGIG (reference sequence). Trimming shortened V by 1 base and J by 6 bases, and 10 bases separated the two germline ends. This CDR3 has 13 residues. CDR3 protein: CAWSGGGSQPQHF. The CDR3 DNA follows: TGTGCCTGGAGTGGGGGTGGGAGTCAGCCCCAGCATTTT.

V is TRBV7-9 and J is TRBJ1-6, with 7 bases that match TRBD1. Trimming removed 4 bases from V and 10 bases from J; junction bases left unmatched: 10. Germline V lookup: CDR1 SEHNR, CDR2 FQNEAQ (reference sequence). The CDR3 is made up of 15 amino acids. CDR3 loop: CASSYGTVRESPLHF. CDR3 in DNA: TGTGCCAGCAGCTACGGGACAGTCAGGGAATCACCCCTCCACTTT. Full variable domain (remainder filled in from reference TRBV7-9 and TRBJ1-6): DTGVSQNPRHKITKRGQNVTFRCDPISEHNRLYWYRQTLGQGPEFLTYFQNEAQLEKSRLLSDRFSAERPKGSFSTLEIQRTEQGDSAMYLCASSYGTVRESPLHFGNGTRLTVT.

This chain connects TRBV2 to TRBJ2-5; possibly TRBD2 for D (6 bases). CDR3 length: 13 residues. Per germline, CDR1 SNHLY and CDR2 FYNNEI. Between the trimmed V and J ends, which lost 8 bases and 5 bases, there was a span of 15 bases. In DNA form, the CDR3 reads TGTGCCAGCCTGGGACTCTCCGCGGAGACCCAGTACTTC. Encoded protein: CASLGLSAETQYF.

This clone was detected only a few times. This chain links TRBV6-5 with TRBJ1-2, with D possibly matching TRBD1 (6 bases). From germline, CDR1 is MNHEY and CDR2 SVGAGI. This CDR3 is 15 amino acids long. Trimming left V 5 bases short and J 1 base short, with 14 bases between. The chain's CDR3 is CASSPGATINYGYTF. For the CDR3, the DNA is TGTGCCAGCAGTCCAGGGGCCACTATTAACTATGGCTACACCTTC.

The chain joins TRBV5-1 to TRBJ2-1; the match to TRBD2 covers 8 bases. V trimming: 0 bases; J trimming: 8 bases; junction bases outside the gene matches: 1. Germline CDR1 is SGHRS and CDR2 is YFSETQ. The CDR3 is 13 amino acids. The CDR3 sequence is CASSLGTSYEQFF. For the CDR3, the DNA is TGCGCCAGCAGCTTGGGGACTAGCTATGAGCAGTTCTTC. The variable domain in full, with the rest retrieved from reference TRBV5-1 and TRBJ2-1, is KAGVTQTPRYLIKTRGQQVTLSCSPISGHRSVSWYQQTPGQGLQFLFEYFSETQRNKGNFPGRFSGRQFSNSRSEMNVSTLELGDSALYLCASSLGTSYEQFFGPGTRLTVL.

This chain links TRBV5-8 with TRBJ2-1; D remains unclear. Trimming removed 6 bases at V and 4 bases at J, with 14 bases between. The V gene's germline CDR1 is SGHTS and CDR2 YDEGEE. This CDR3 contains 14 residues. The CDR3 DNA reads as TGTGCCAGCATCCTTCCGTTGACTTACAATGAGCAGTTCTTC. Translating gives CASILPLTYNEQFF.

This sequence joins TRBV19 and TRBJ2-7, with a tentative D call TRBD1 (5 bases). V gave up 0 bases and J gave up 0 bases, with 12 bases separating them. CDR1 is LNHDA, CDR2 SQIVND, per germline (reference sequence). There are 16 residues in the CDR3. The DNA for the CDR3 is TGTGCCAGTAGTATAGATCGACAGTCAAGCTCCTACGAGCAGTACTTC. Its protein is CASSIDRQSSSYEQYF.

The chain employs TRBV19 and TRBJ2-3; 13 bases fit TRBD2. Looked up from germline, CDR1 is LNHDA and CDR2 is SQIVND (reference sequence). The CDR3 length is 19 residues. The J segment lost 2 bases and the V segment lost 5 bases, leaving 13 bases of the junction unmatched. The CDR3 coding sequence is TGTGCCAGTAGTTCCCCTAACCGACTAGCGGGGGGCCCCACAGATACGCAGTATTTT. Its protein is CASSSPNRLAGGPTDTQYF.

The V call is TRBV5-1, the J call TRBJ2-3; 7 bases are a match to TRBD1. V gave up 4 bases and J gave up 1 base; unmatched junction bases: 9. The CDR3 consists of 16 residues. The V gene's germline CDR1 is SGHRS and CDR2 YFSETQ. CDR3 sequence reads: CASSIQGRRGTDTQYF. The CDR3 DNA is TGCGCCAGCAGCATACAGGGGCGGCGGGGCACAGATACGCAGTATTTT.

The V call is TRBV5-4, the J call TRBJ2-7, with 9 bases fitting TRBD1. CDR1 and CDR2 from the germline V gene are SGHNT and YYREEE (reference sequence). The CDR3 runs to 16 residues. Trimming cost V 4 bases and J 3 bases; bases outside gene matches: 11. CDR3: CASSARTGGENYEQYF. The CDR3 DNA reads as TGTGCCAGCAGCGCAAGAACAGGGGGCGAAAACTACGAGCAGTACTTC.

The genes are TRBV3-1 (or the pseudogene TRBV3-2) and TRBJ1-2; TRBD1 agrees at 8 bases. CDR3 length equals 13 residues. Trimming at V came to 7 bases and at J to 2 bases, leaving 3 bases not matched to a gene. CDR1 is LGHDT and CDR2 is YNNKEL in the germline V gene (reference sequence). The CDR3 protein is CASTRTGNYGYTF. CDR3 nucleotides: TGTGCCAGCACCCGGACAGGGAACTATGGCTACACCTTC.

The chain uses TRBV4-3 and TRBJ2-1; possible D gene TRBD1, 6 bases. Germline assignment: CDR1 LGHNA and CDR2 YSLEER. The CDR3 sequence is 13 residues long. With 5 bases removed from V and 5 bases from J, the gap between germline ends came to 10 bases. The CDR3 nucleotides are TGCGCCAGCAGCGAAGGACAGAACAATGAGCAGTTCTTC. As protein: CASSEGQNNEQFF.

V gene TRBV12-3 or TRBV12-4 combines with J gene TRBJ1-4; no reliable D call. This CDR3 spans 13 amino acids. The V gene lost 6 bases and the J gene lost 8 bases, with 13 bases spanning the gap. CDR3 coding DNA: TGTGCCAGCAGCCTCGGAGGGAACGAAAAACTGTTTTTT. Amino acid sequence: CASSLGGNEKLFF.

The V and J genes are TRBV5-4 and TRBJ2-3; 11 bases map to TRBD2. Germline V gives CDR1 SGHNT, CDR2 YYREEE (reference sequence). V gave up 0 bases and J gave up 6 bases; unmatched junction bases: 3. This CDR3 region has 15 residues. CDR3 region: CASSLVSGGADTQYF. The CDR3 DNA is TGTGCCAGCAGCTTGGTTAGCGGGGGGGCGGATACGCAGTATTTT.

V usage is TRBV5-1 and J usage is TRBJ2-6, with 7 positions matching TRBD2. V gave up 4 bases and J gave up 0 bases; unmatched junction bases: 4. Germline V gene data show CDR1 as SGHRS and CDR2 as YFSETQ. The CDR3 extends over 16 amino acids. DNA for the CDR3: TGCGCCAGCAGCACTGGGACTACCTCTGGGGCCAACGTCCTGACTTTC. Translation gives CASSTGTTSGANVLTF.

The chain joins TRBV7-2 to TRBJ1-2, with TRBD1 identical over 10 bases. The CDR3 sequence is 16 residues long. V shed 5 bases, J shed 7 bases, and the junction held 13 bases outside the gene matches. Germline CDR1 is SGHTA and CDR2 is FQGNSA. CDR3 region: CASSLGTGVFLSGYTF. CDR3 sequence (DNA): TGTGCCAGCAGCCTCGGGACAGGGGTTTTTCTCAGTGGCTACACCTTC.

This clone was found a few times. The V gene is TRBV11-2, the J gene TRBJ1-6; 8 bases map to TRBD1. Germline-derived CDR1 and CDR2 are SGHAT and FQNNGV. The J segment lost 8 bases and the V segment lost 5 bases, leaving 8 bases of the junction unmatched. CDR3 length: 15 amino acids. The CDR3 loop is CASSRRQGADSPLHF. CDR3 sequence (DNA): TGTGCCAGCAGCCGCCGGCAGGGGGCTGATTCACCCCTCCACTTT.

The chain combines TRBV2 with TRBJ2-1; 10 positions match TRBD1. CDR1 is SNHLY and CDR2 is FYNNEI in the germline V gene. This CDR3 is 14 amino acids long. After removal of 3 bases from V and 7 bases from J, the junction contained 3 bases not matched to a gene. The CDR3 region is CASSDRTGGNEQFF. In nucleotides, the CDR3 is TGTGCCAGCAGTGATCGGACAGGGGGTAATGAGCAGTTCTTC.

The chain has TRBV6-2 or TRBV6-3 and TRBJ2-5; tentative D call: TRBD2 (6 bases). The CDR3 totals 14 residues. V dropped 6 bases and J dropped 5 bases, with 16 bases sitting between them. The V gene's germline CDR1 is MNHEY and CDR2 SVGEGT. CDR3 loop: CASSPHGEDETQYF. The CDR3 DNA follows: TGTGCCAGCAGCCCGCATGGGGAGGACGAGACCCAGTACTTC.

This clone was seen only once. The chain recombines TRBV6-2 or TRBV6-3 with TRBJ1-4; unclear D gene. The V and J ends lost 5 bases and 0 bases respectively, with 16 bases between them. The germline V gene encodes CDR1 MNHEY and CDR2 SVGEGT. The CDR3 is made up of 17 amino acids. DNA of the CDR3: TGTGCCAGCAGTCGGCTGGGTGGAGCGGCAACTAATGAAAAACTGTTTTTT. It yields the protein CASSRLGGAATNEKLFF.

In this sample, this clone turned up once. The chain carries TRBV10-3 and TRBJ2-5, with D unclear. CDR1 and CDR2 (germline): ENHRY, SYGVKD. This CDR3 spans 13 amino acids. Trimming took off 0 bases at V and 5 bases at J, with 7 bases between the two ends. The CDR3 nucleotides are TGTGCCATCAGTGAGTCAGAGGTGGAGACCCAGTACTTC. Amino acids: CAISESEVETQYF.